These 24 T cell receptor beta chains share one sample of origin, sequenced in a study of beta chain features in type 1 diabetes. Findings of the study overall: All four CD4+ subsets of Type 1 diabetes patients contained TCRB CDR3s that were moderately but significantly shorter.

The isolated RNA, all of it, was reverse transcribed, so expressed TCRB transcripts were what got sequenced. Clones were sequenced by immunoSEQ multiplex PCR, and TCRdb holds only the in-frame ones, with some missing. The sample lists approximately 150,000 clones, about 13% occurring once. Their antigens remain unidentified. Input material: central memory CD4+ T cells from blood. These TCRs come from a man aged 18 to 30 with type 1 diabetes.

As for this clone: Other nucleotide sequences from this sample produce the same CDR3. CDR3 protein: CASSILQGAGANVLTF. The CDR3 DNA sequence: TGCGCCAGCAGCATCTTACAGGGTGCTGGGGCCAACGTCCTGACTTTC. V gene TRBV5-1 combines with J gene TRBJ2-6; D perhaps matches TRBD1 (6 bases). Trimming took 4 bases from V and 2 from J, leaving 13 bases between them. The CDR3 consists of 16 residues. The germline CDR1 and CDR2 sequences are SGHRS and YFSETQ.

This clone was observed a few times. The chain is built from TRBV14 and TRBJ1-6, with D unresolved. CDR1 SGHDN and CDR2 FVKESK come from the germline V gene. The CDR3 has 13 residues. Trimming took 0 bases from V and 8 from J, leaving 5 bases between them. The CDR3 spells CASSQEGDSPLHF. CDR3 DNA: TGTGCCAGCAGCCAAGAGGGAGATTCACCCCTCCACTTT.

The chain employs TRBV6-5 and TRBJ2-1; D is unclear. Trimming cost V 2 bases and J 9 bases, with 5 bases left between them. The length of the CDR3 is 11 residues. Looked up from germline, CDR1 is MNHEY and CDR2 is SVGAGI. The DNA for the CDR3 is TGTGCCAGCAGTTACCTTTCTGAGCAGTTCTTC. Its protein product is CASSYLSEQFF.

The genes are TRBV5-6 and TRBJ2-7, with a tentative D call TRBD1 (5 bases). The germline V gene has CDR1 SGHDT and CDR2 YYEEEE. The CDR3 is 13 residues long. V was clipped by 4 bases and J by 6 bases, with 14 bases between them. CDR3 sequence: CASSPDSFGEQYF. CDR3 bases: TGTGCCAGCAGCCCCGACAGCTTCGGCGAGCAGTACTTC. Drawing the rest from reference TRBV5-6 and TRBJ2-7, the complete variable domain is DAGVTQSPTHLIKTRGQQVTLRCSPKSGHDTVSWYQQALGQGPQFIFQYYEEEERQRGNFPDRFSGHQFPNYSSELNVNALLLGDSALYLCASSPDSFGEQYFGPGTRLTVT.

This chain links TRBV7-7 with TRBJ2-5, with 12 nucleotides matching TRBD2. V was pared by 5 bases and J by 4 bases, with 8 bases of the junction left unmatched. Germline V CDR1 and CDR2: SSHAT, FNYEAQ (reference sequence). The CDR3 length is 16 residues. The CDR3: CASSPLAGGPTETQYF. The CDR3 DNA follows: TGTGCCAGCAGCCCGCTAGCGGGGGGGCCCACAGAGACCCAGTACTTC.

This clone occurred a few times. V and J are TRBV10-3 and TRBJ1-2; D gene unclear. The CDR3 runs 12 residues. Trimming took 2 bases from V and 4 from J, leaving 5 bases between them. CDR1 is ENHRY and CDR2 is SYGVKD in the germline V gene. This chain's CDR3 is CAISEGSYGYTF. As DNA, the CDR3 is TGTGCCATCAGTGAGGGTAGCTATGGCTACACCTTC.

This clone was found a few times. This chain joins TRBV28 and TRBJ1-3; 7 bases are a match to TRBD1. V dropped 5 bases and J dropped 0; count of bases not matched to a gene: 4. The CDR3 sequence is 15 residues long. CDR1 and CDR2 from the germline V gene are MDHEN and SYDVKM. CDR3 bases: TGTGCCAGCAGTCGGGGGACAGCCTCTGGAAACACCATATATTTT. Protein sequence: CASSRGTASGNTIYF.

The chain couples TRBV6-5 to TRBJ1-5, with D unclear. The CDR3 has 15 residues. The germline V gene encodes CDR1 MNHEY and CDR2 SVGAGI. Trimming cost V 2 bases and J 0 bases, with 8 bases left between them. The CDR3 nucleotides read TGTGCCAGCAGTTACGGTACGGGTAGCAATCAGCCCCAGCATTTT. Protein product: CASSYGTGSNQPQHF.

This clone was seen a few times. The CDR3 here is CASSLGDGGKNYGYTF. The CDR3 bases are TGTGCCAGCAGCTTAGGGGATGGAGGAAAAAACTATGGCTACACCTTC. This chain links TRBV11-2 with TRBJ1-2; D call uncertain. V lost 1 base and J 2 bases, leaving 14 bases between the germline ends. Germline V lookup: CDR1 SGHAT, CDR2 FQNNGV. This CDR3 spans 16 amino acids.

The rearrangement links TRBV5-1 to TRBJ2-5; perhaps TRBD1 as D (6 bases). V shed 2 bases and J shed 2 bases, with 13 bases lying between them. CDR3 length: 15 residues. Germline CDR1 is SGHRS and CDR2 is YFSETQ. The CDR3 DNA sequence: TGCGCCAGCAGCTTAGACTGGACAGCTCAAGAGACCCAGTACTTC. Translated, it gives CASSLDWTAQETQYF.

This clone has a handful of counts. The CDR3 region is CASSYSGRDTEAFF. The CDR3, as DNA: TGTGCCAGCAGTTACTCCGGGAGGGACACTGAAGCTTTCTTT. The chain carries TRBV6-5 and TRBJ1-1; the D is unclear. V lost 0 bases and J 3 bases, leaving 8 bases between the germline ends. CDR3 length: 14 amino acids. Germline CDR1 MNHEY, CDR2 SVGAGI.

This clone has only a few counts. The chain is built from TRBV30 and TRBJ2-5; no firm D call. V was clipped by 0 bases and J by 5 bases, with 10 bases between them. From germline, CDR1 is GTSNPN and CDR2 SVGIG (reference sequence). The CDR3 loop spans 13 amino acids. DNA for the CDR3: TGTGCCTGGAGTGTCGGCCGGTGGGAGACCCAGTACTTC. This sequence encodes CAWSVGRWETQYF.

V and J are TRBV29-1 and TRBJ2-1; possible D gene TRBD1, 5 bases. Germline V gene lookup returns CDR1 SQVTM and CDR2 ANQGSEA. Trimming took off 7 bases at V and 14 bases at J, with 21 bases between the two ends. The CDR3 is 12 amino acids. The CDR3, as DNA: TGCAGCGCCGTTATGGGTGGGTCAGGGAAGTTCTTC. It is translated as CSAVMGGSGKFF.

This clone was recorded a few times. The chain has TRBV27 and TRBJ2-5; D call uncertain. V lost 8 bases to trimming and J lost 1 base, with 8 bases between them. CDR1 MNHEY and CDR2 SMNVEV come from the germline V gene (reference sequence). The CDR3 is made up of 12 amino acids. The CDR3 is CASGITQETQYF. The CDR3 region has the DNA TGTGCCAGCGGAATAACCCAAGAGACCCAGTACTTC.

This clone was picked up one time. The chain employs TRBV7-2 and TRBJ1-1; TRBD1 matches at 7 bases. V shed 1 base and J 4 bases; nucleotides not matched to a gene: 12. Germline V CDR1 and CDR2: SGHTA, FQGNSA. This CDR3 is 17 amino acids long. CDR3 coding DNA: TGTGCCAGCAGCTTAGAACCCCTCCGAGGGGGCGGCACTGAAGCTTTCTTT. It is translated as CASSLEPLRGGGTEAFF. The full variable domain, in which reference TRBV7-2 and TRBJ1-1 provide the parts outside the CDR3, is GAGVSQSPSNKVTEKGKDVELRCDPISGHTALYWYRQSLGQGLEFLIYFQGNSAPDKSGLPSDRFSAERTGGSVSTLTIQRTQQEDSAVYLCASSLEPLRGGGTEAFFGQGTRLTVV.

This clone has a handful of counts. The J gene is TRBJ2-5, the V gene TRBV6-5; no reliable D call. The CDR3 is 12 residues long. Trimming took 4 bases from V and 5 from J, leaving 8 bases between them. The germline V gene has CDR1 MNHEY and CDR2 SVGAGI. CDR3 bases: TGTGCCAGCAGTTGGACCGGGGAGACCCAGTACTTC. Amino acid sequence: CASSWTGETQYF.

V and J are TRBV19 and TRBJ1-6, with TRBD1 identical over 8 bases. V was clipped by 6 bases and J by 7 bases; unmatched bases: 5. The germline gives CDR1 LNHDA, CDR2 SQIVND (reference sequence). The CDR3 length is 14 residues. CDR3 sequence reads: CASSPGQENSPLHF. CDR3 bases: TGTGCCAGTAGCCCGGGACAGGAGAATTCACCCCTCCACTTT.

The chain carries TRBV5-1 and TRBJ1-2, with no clear D. Trimming pared 0 bases from V and 8 bases from J, leaving 11 bases between. This CDR3 is built from 13 residues. The germline CDR1 and CDR2 sequences are SGHRS and YFSETQ. The CDR3 sequence is CASSLEAGHGYTF. CDR3 bases: TGCGCCAGCAGCTTGGAGGCAGGTCACGGCTACACCTTC.

A note on this clone: The sample has other DNA sequences that encode this CDR3 too. This sequence joins TRBV30 and TRBJ1-1, with D maybe TRBD1 (5 bases). CDR1 and CDR2 from the germline V gene are GTSNPN and SVGIG (reference sequence). This CDR3 region has 14 residues. Deletions cut 2 bases from V and 0 bases from J, with 10 bases between. The CDR3 reads CAWSRQTMNTEAFF. DNA for the CDR3: TGTGCCTGGAGTCGACAGACCATGAACACTGAAGCTTTCTTT.

V and J are TRBV29-1 and TRBJ1-4; no firm D call. V was pared by 0 bases and J by 4 bases, with 12 bases between. From germline, CDR1 is SQVTM and CDR2 ANQGSEA. This CDR3 is 15 amino acids long. The CDR3 protein is CSVEDRNGFNEKLFF. DNA of the CDR3: TGCAGCGTTGAAGATCGAAACGGATTTAATGAAAAACTGTTTTTT.

In its sample, this clone was seen a few times. The rearrangement links TRBV7-2 to TRBJ2-7; D is tentatively TRBD1 or TRBD2 (5 bases each). The CDR3 sequence is 15 residues long. Germline V gene data show CDR1 as SGHTA and CDR2 as FQGNSA. The V and J ends lost 5 bases and 2 bases respectively, with 16 bases between them. CDR3 protein: CASSPHGQGPYEQYF. Here the CDR3 DNA reads TGTGCCAGCAGCCCCCATGGGCAGGGACCCTACGAGCAGTACTTC. Full variable domain (missing parts from reference TRBV7-2 and TRBJ2-7): GAGVSQSPSNKVTEKGKDVELRCDPISGHTALYWYRQSLGQGLEFLIYFQGNSAPDKSGLPSDRFSAERTGGSVSTLTIQRTQQEDSAVYLCASSPHGQGPYEQYFGPGTRLTVT.

This clone has more than one count but fewer than ten. CDR3 residues: CASSPSQDTYEQYF. The CDR3 nucleotides read TGCGCCAGCAGCCCAAGTCAAGATACCTACGAGCAGTACTTC. The V and J genes are TRBV5-1 and TRBJ2-7; D is ambiguous. Germline CDR1 SGHRS, CDR2 YFSETQ. This CDR3 region has 14 residues. Deletions cut 4 bases from V and 2 bases from J, with 13 bases between.

A word on this clone: Different DNA sequences within this sample yield the same CDR3. V is TRBV9 and J is TRBJ2-5; D is undetermined. From germline, CDR1 is SGDLS and CDR2 YYNGEE. This CDR3 comprises 14 residues. V shed 2 bases and J shed 5 bases, with 13 bases lying between them. CDR3 protein: CASSVALGRETQYF. CDR3 bases: TGTGCCAGCAGCGTGGCTCTGGGCCGGGAGACCCAGTACTTC.

In this sample, this clone turned up a few times. This chain uses TRBV9 with TRBJ1-2, with D maybe TRBD1 (6 bases). Germline V gene lookup returns CDR1 SGDLS and CDR2 YYNGEE. The CDR3 runs 15 residues. The V end was cut by 4 bases, the J end by 10 bases, with 23 bases between. In DNA form, the CDR3 reads TGTGCCAGCAGCCCCCGGGAGGGGACAACTTTTTACTACACCTTC. Amino acid sequence: CASSPREGTTFYYTF.